This T cell receptor beta chain was documented in a study of blood T cells in healthy people across ages. With a J-beta primer mix and a sample-barcoded 5' primer, a second PCR ran about 7 to 12 cycles. The authors tagged each cDNA molecule using a template-switch adaptor with 12 random nucleotides. Samples each returned at least 2.5 million CDR3-containing paired-end reads. TCRdb passed the 5' RACE reads through MiXCR, listing each CDR3 protein once. The data hold a few hundred thousand distinct CDR3 sequences, with about 26% observed a single time. With V trimmed by 3 bases and J by 7 bases, 5 bases remained unmatched. The CDR3 is made up of 14 amino acids. Germline assignment: CDR1 MNHNS and CDR2 SASEGT. Donation came from healthy Caucasian individuals in Russia who were aged roughly 6 to 95. At least 5.5 micrograms of total RNA were extracted per sample.

This chain joins TRBV6-1 and TRBJ2-1, with 8 bases that match TRBD1. Input material: blood. This clonotype originated in a woman in her 70s in good health. CDR3 region: CASSDRGQGNEQFF. The CDR3 DNA follows: TGTGCCAGCAGTGACAGGGGGCAAGGTAATGAGCAGTTCTTC.